These 8 T cell receptor beta chains were sequenced from one sample in a study of Graves' ophthalmopathy and Graves' hyperthyroidism. Amplification targeted the TCR beta CDR3 regions, with RNA transcripts as the source material. HTBI primers served in a first-round RT-PCR, which a second-round multiplex PCR followed. TCRdb re-called the multiplex PCR reads with MiXCR, one entry per CDR3 protein. The top ten clones hold approximately 1.4% of a sample with nearly 400,000 distinct CDR3 sequences, approximately 16% of them seen once. The sequencing sample was made of peripheral blood. The receptor set was obtained from a woman under 30 with Graves' ophthalmopathy.

This clonotype was observed many times. The chain recombines TRBV28 with TRBJ2-7; 8 bases map to TRBD2. The CDR3 loop spans 16 amino acids. The germline V gene has CDR1 MDHEN and CDR2 SYDVKM. The trim removed 2 bases at V and 1 base at J, leaving 7 bases unmatched. The CDR3 loop is CASSLGGGLRSYEQYF. CDR3 coding DNA: TGTGCCAGCAGTTTAGGCGGGGGGTTGCGTTCCTACGAGCAGTACTTC.

The chain joins TRBV28 to TRBJ2-6; D gene unclear. Germline values: CDR1 MDHEN, CDR2 SYDVKM. The CDR3 spans 14 residues. V gave up 8 bases and J gave up 1 base, with 9 bases separating them. CDR3 sequence: CASETASGANVLTF. CDR3 DNA: TGTGCCAGCGAGACGGCATCTGGGGCCAACGTCCTGACTTTC.

This clonotype has more than one count but fewer than ten. This chain links TRBV7-3 with TRBJ2-5; 7 bases line up with TRBD1. Germline V lookup: CDR1 SGHTA, CDR2 FQGTGA. CDR3 length equals 15 residues. Trimming removed 0 bases from V and 5 bases from J; junction bases left unmatched: 6. CDR3 amino acids: CASSLTGTASETQYF. The CDR3, as DNA: TGTGCCAGCAGCTTAACCGGGACAGCCTCGGAGACCCAGTACTTC.

This clonotype has at least ten counts. The chain links TRBV12-3 or TRBV12-4 to TRBJ2-7; no reliable D call. The CDR3 extends over 14 amino acids. V gave up 3 bases and J gave up 3 bases, with 12 bases separating them. DNA of the CDR3: TGTGCCAGCAGTTTCTGGCCGGAGTACTACGAGCAGTACTTC. Protein: CASSFWPEYYEQYF.

The rearrangement uses TRBV6-2 or TRBV6-3 and TRBJ1-2, with 8 bases that match TRBD1. V was pared by 5 bases and J by 4 bases, with 9 bases of the junction left unmatched. Germline V gene data show CDR1 as MNHEY and CDR2 as SVGEGT. This CDR3 is built from 15 residues. The CDR3: CASSPPGQVSYGYTF. CDR3 nucleotide sequence: TGTGCCAGCAGTCCTCCGGGACAGGTTTCCTATGGCTACACCTTC.

In this sample, this clonotype turned up many times. This chain uses TRBV6-2 or TRBV6-3 with TRBJ2-2; 11 bases are shared with TRBD2. The CDR3 has 15 amino acids. Looked up from germline, CDR1 is MNHEY and CDR2 is SVGEGT. The junction had 3 bases not matched to a gene; V was cut back by 6 bases and J by 3 bases. The DNA of the CDR3 is TGTGCCAGCAGAACTAGCGGGGGTTACACCGGGGAGCTGTTTTTT. As protein: CASRTSGGYTGELFF.

This clonotype was recorded at least ten times. CDR3 bases: TGTGCCTGGAGTGTCCAACCGGGACTACCAGGGCAGTACTTC. This sequence encodes CAWSVQPGLPGQYF. The rearrangement joins TRBV30 to TRBJ2-7; 7 positions match TRBD2. The germline CDR1 and CDR2 sequences are GTSNPN and SVGIG (reference sequence). The CDR3 has 14 amino acids. The V gene end was trimmed by 0 bases and the J gene end by 9 bases; junction bases not matched to a gene: 11.

This clonotype has at least ten counts. This chain joins TRBV6-2 or TRBV6-3 and TRBJ2-7; D possibly matches TRBD1 or TRBD2 (5 bases each). The V gene lost 0 bases and the J gene lost 8 bases, with 8 bases spanning the gap. The length of the CDR3 is 12 residues. Germline assignment: CDR1 MNHEY and CDR2 SVGEGT. CDR3 nucleotide sequence: TGTGCCAGCAGTTACTCCCCGGGACAGCAGTACTTC. Protein product: CASSYSPGQQYF.